Listed below are T cell receptor beta chains from one sample, sequenced in a study of early T cells in non-severe SARS-CoV-2 infection. One entry per CDR3 protein results from TCRdb running MiXCR on the 5' RACE reads. The sample includes about 60,000 distinct CDR3 sequences, less than 9.5% of them seen just once. The sequencing sample was made of whole blood. The receptors originated from an adult who was a healthcare worker with PCR-confirmed SARS-CoV-2 infection or an uninfected control (not recorded which). The CDR3 runs from the conserved cysteine through the conserved F or W. Each record gives: D gene, clone size, V gene, J gene, CDR3 protein, CDR3 DNA. The D gene is left open where the match is weak. Expanded clones get a size class; other rows say once, few or many, or leave the size out.

>TRBD2|.|TRBV5-4|TRBJ2-7
CASSLVSGGVDEQYF
TGTGCCAGCAGCTTGGTTTCGGGAGGGGTTGACGAGCAGTACTTC
>.|many|TRBV7-2|TRBJ2-3
CASSLDGDTQYF
TGTGCCAGCAGCTTAGATGGGGATACGCAGTATTTT
>TRBD1|.|TRBV3-1|TRBJ1-3
CASSQQGQGTIYF
TGTGCCAGCAGCCAACAAGGACAGGGCACCATATATTTT
>TRBD2|few|TRBV12-3/TRBV12-4|TRBJ2-5
CASSSSRTSGSVVETQYF
TGTGCCAGCAGTTCATCGAGGACTAGCGGGAGCGTAGTAGAGACCCAGTACTTC
>TRBD1|many|TRBV20-1|TRBJ2-7
CSAGTGPSYEQYF
TGCAGTGCCGGGACAGGGCCATCTTACGAGCAGTACTTC
>.|few|TRBV20-1|TRBJ2-3
CSAPPITDTQYF
TGCAGTGCGCCGCCCATCACAGATACGCAGTATTTT
>.|.|TRBV6-1|TRBJ2-7
CASSQGFRIEQYF
TGTGCCAGCAGTCAGGGGTTCCGGATCGAGCAGTACTTC
>TRBD2|once|TRBV27|TRBJ2-7
CASSLLGLSGRTYEQYF
TGTGCCAGCAGTCTCCTAGGTCTTAGCGGGAGAACCTACGAGCAGTACTTC
>.|many|TRBV7-2|TRBJ2-5
CASSLEVGKTQYF
TGTGCCAGCAGCTTAGAGGTTGGGAAGACCCAGTACTTC
>.|few|TRBV29-1|TRBJ2-3
CSVGYRGDTQYF
TGCAGCGTTGGATACCGAGGAGATACGCAGTATTTT
>.|few|TRBV2|TRBJ2-5
CASSEVQQETQYF
TGTGCCAGCAGTGAAGTACAGCAAGAGACCCAGTACTTC
>.|medium-sized|TRBV10-2|TRBJ2-3
CASSARGHATDTQYF
TGCGCCAGCAGTGCTAGGGGACACGCCACAGATACGCAGTATTTT
>.|many|TRBV18|TRBJ1-5
CASSPAEGSNQPQHF
TGTGCCAGCTCACCGGCGGAGGGTAGCAATCAGCCCCAGCATTTT
>.|many|TRBV30|TRBJ1-2
CAWRVQGSGYGYTF
TGTGCCTGGAGGGTACAGGGTTCGGGCTATGGCTACACCTTC
>.|.|TRBV7-7|TRBJ2-5
CASSPTGYQETQYF
TGTGCCAGCAGCCCAACAGGGTACCAAGAGACCCAGTACTTC
>TRBD1|few|TRBV19|TRBJ1-1
CASSLSTGKAFF
TGTGCCAGTAGCCTCTCGACAGGGAAAGCTTTCTTT
>.|.|TRBV5-1|TRBJ2-3
CASSPAGYTDTQYF
TGCGCCAGCAGCCCAGCGGGTTATACAGATACGCAGTATTTT